Given below is one T cell receptor (beta chain) in context. Germline V gene lookup returns CDR1 MNHEY and CDR2 SVGAGI. CDR3 length equals 14 residues. Trimming pared 7 bases from V and 2 bases from J, leaving 15 bases between. Here immunoSEQ multiplex PCR was the method, and the copy in TCRdb shows in-frame clones only, minus some. Here the sample spans about 150,000 clones, around 90% being singletons. The entry originates in a study of control samples from healthy donors and cancer patients. The source of this sequence is a young man in good health. The material sequenced was blood. The V and J genes are TRBV6-5 and TRBJ2-7; D is possibly TRBD2 (5 bases). Here the CDR3 DNA reads TGTGCCAGCATGAATTCGGGGATACCCTACGAGCAGTACTTC. Protein sequence: CASMNSGIPYEQYF.